A single sample gave rise to the 9 T cell receptor beta chains below, sequenced in a study of cytomegalovirus exposure and HLA in healthy donors. PCR used 60 Vbeta primers and 13 Jbeta primers. Assay: immunoSEQ multiplex PCR; the TCRdb copy retains only in-frame clones and omits some. The sample has 250,000 to 300,000 clones, 84% seen once. Sequencing input: PBMCs. The receptors were sampled from a middle-aged woman in good health and CMV-seropositive.

Remarks on this clone: This same CDR3 is encoded by further DNA sequences in the sample. This sequence joins TRBV7-9 and TRBJ2-3; D is perhaps TRBD2 (6 bases). The V gene lost 5 bases and the J gene lost 0 bases, with 9 bases spanning the gap. CDR3 size: 14 residues. Looked up from germline, CDR1 is SEHNR and CDR2 is FQNEAQ (reference sequence). The CDR3, as DNA: TGTGCCAGCAGCCGAGCGGGCAGCACAGATACGCAGTATTTT. This sequence encodes CASSRAGSTDTQYF.

The rearrangement links TRBV19 to TRBJ2-2, with 10 bases that match TRBD2. Germline V gene data show CDR1 as LNHDA and CDR2 as SQIVND (reference sequence). This CDR3 spans 14 amino acids. Trimming took 6 bases from V and 6 from J; bases not matched to a gene: 4. For the CDR3, the DNA is TGTGCCAGTAGGGGACTAGCGAAGCCCGGGGAGCTGTTTTTT. It encodes CASRGLAKPGELFF.

The chain's CDR3 is CASSLVLAGGRNEQYF. The CDR3 DNA reads TGCGCCAGCAGCTTAGTCCTAGCGGGAGGCCGGAACGAGCAGTACTTC. V and J are TRBV5-1 and TRBJ2-7; TRBD2 matches 11 bases. CDR1 and CDR2 from the germline V gene are SGHRS and YFSETQ. This CDR3 is built from 16 residues. Trimming at V came to 2 bases and at J to 5 bases, leaving 9 bases not matched to a gene.

The rearrangement uses TRBV28 and TRBJ1-2, with D unclear. This CDR3 spans 13 amino acids. V was clipped by 5 bases and J by 4 bases, with 11 bases between them. Germline assignment: CDR1 MDHEN and CDR2 SYDVKM. CDR3 coding DNA: TGTGCCAGCAGTATCCCCAGTCTCTATGGCTACACCTTC. It codes for CASSIPSLYGYTF.

The rearrangement uses TRBV28 and TRBJ1-2; a weak D match, TRBD1 (6 bases). The CDR3 loop spans 15 amino acids. The germline gives CDR1 MDHEN, CDR2 SYDVKM. V was clipped by 8 bases and J by 0 bases, with 16 bases between them. The CDR3 DNA is TGTGCCAGCGCCCGGGGGGGCGAATCTAACTATGGCTACACCTTC. This sequence encodes CASARGGESNYGYTF.

The gene calls are TRBV7-2 and TRBJ1-3; TRBD1 aligns across 12 bases. After removal of 4 bases from V and 4 bases from J, the junction contained 2 bases not matched to a gene. CDR1 and CDR2 from the germline V gene are SGHTA and FQGNSA. The CDR3 runs to 15 residues. Here the CDR3 DNA reads TGTGCCAGCAGCTCCGGGACAGGGGGCGGAAACACCATATATTTT. It translates to CASSSGTGGGNTIYF.

The rearrangement joins TRBV9 to TRBJ2-2, with 7 positions matching TRBD2. J gave up 5 bases and V 0 bases, and 7 bases lay outside the gene matches. Germline-derived CDR1 and CDR2 are SGDLS and YYNGEE. CDR3 size: 16 residues. The CDR3 region has the DNA TGTGCCAGCAGCGTAGGGGGGGGGATTGGGACCGGGGAGCTGTTTTTT. Its translation: CASSVGGGIGTGELFF.

The rearrangement joins TRBV19 to TRBJ2-3; D is ambiguous. The germline V gene encodes CDR1 LNHDA and CDR2 SQIVND (reference sequence). The ends were cut back, 3 bases at V and 6 bases at J, with 13 bases in the middle. The CDR3 spans 14 residues. CDR3 protein: CASSISAVRDTQYF. CDR3 sequence (DNA): TGTGCCAGTAGTATTAGTGCCGTTCGCGATACGCAGTATTTT. Together with reference TRBV19 and TRBJ2-3, the CDR3 gives the full variable domain: DGGITQSPKYLFRKEGQNVTLSCEQNLNHDAMYWYRQDPGQGLRLIYYSQIVNDFQKGDIAEGYSVSREKKESFPLTVTSAQKNPTAFYLCASSISAVRDTQYFGPGTRLTVL.

The chain recombines TRBV7-3 with TRBJ2-1, with 7 bases that match TRBD2. Germline V CDR1 and CDR2: SGHTA, FQGTGA. This CDR3 is built from 17 residues. With 1 base clipped from V and 0 bases from J, the junction kept 6 bases outside the gene matches. Here the CDR3 reads CASSLRGGWSSYNEQFF. CDR3 coding DNA: TGTGCCAGCAGCTTAAGGGGGGGATGGAGCTCCTACAATGAGCAGTTCTTC.